A single sample is the source of the 14 T cell receptor beta chains below, sequenced in a study of blood T cell repertoires in COVID-19. The protocol was immunoSEQ multiplex PCR, while the TCRdb copy is restricted to in-frame clones and leaves out a portion. The sample has roughly 250,000 clones; about 91% are singletons. Sequenced: peripheral blood. The source of these receptors is a person aged 18-29 years with COVID-19, enrolled during active disease.

J is TRBJ2-1 and V is TRBV6-5, with D tentatively TRBD1 (5 bases). Trimming cost V 10 bases and J 3 bases, with 13 bases left between them. Germline loops: CDR1 MNHEY, CDR2 SVGAGI. The length of the CDR3 is 13 residues. The DNA for the CDR3 is TGTGCCACCGGACAAGTCCACTACAATGAGCAGTTCTTC. Translated: CATGQVHYNEQFF.

This rearrangement joins TRBV7-9 to TRBJ2-7; D is possibly TRBD1 (5 bases). The CDR3 has 13 amino acids. Deletions cut 6 bases from V and 3 bases from J, with 12 bases between. Germline V lookup: CDR1 SEHNR, CDR2 FQNEAQ (reference sequence). Here the CDR3 reads CASSFRENYEQYF. The CDR3 DNA follows: TGTGCCAGCAGTTTCAGGGAAAACTACGAGCAGTACTTC.

The rearrangement links TRBV5-1 to TRBJ1-3, with D tentatively TRBD1 (6 bases). The germline V gene encodes CDR1 SGHRS and CDR2 YFSETQ. The CDR3 contains 14 residues. Between the trimmed V and J ends, which lost 3 bases and 4 bases, there was a span of 11 bases. The CDR3 sequence: CASSSGGVGNTIYF. In DNA form, the CDR3 reads TGCGCCAGCAGCTCGGGGGGCGTGGGAAACACCATATATTTT.

This rearrangement joins TRBV20-1 to TRBJ1-6; D unresolved. Germline assignment: CDR1 DFQATT and CDR2 SNEGSKA (reference sequence). Between the trimmed V and J ends, which lost 5 bases and 14 bases, there was a span of 13 bases. This CDR3 spans 11 amino acids. Here the CDR3 reads CSALGHPTLHF. The DNA for the CDR3 is TGCAGTGCTTTGGGCCACCCAACCCTCCACTTT.

DNA of the CDR3: TGTGCCAGCAGCTTGGTACGACAGAGCTCCTACGAGCAGTACTTC. It specifies CASSLVRQSSYEQYF. This sequence joins TRBV5-6 and TRBJ2-7; tentatively, D is TRBD1 (5 bases). Germline assignment: CDR1 SGHDT and CDR2 YYEEEE. The CDR3 is made up of 15 amino acids. V shed 0 bases and J shed 0 bases, with 10 bases lying between them. The whole variable domain, remainder taken from reference TRBV5-6 and TRBJ2-7, is DAGVTQSPTHLIKTRGQQVTLRCSPKSGHDTVSWYQQALGQGPQFIFQYYEEEERQRGNFPDRFSGHQFPNYSSELNVNALLLGDSALYLCASSLVRQSSYEQYFGPGTRLTVT.

The genes are TRBV27 and TRBJ1-1; D gene uncertain. V lost 7 bases and J lost 0, with 9 bases in between. Germline V lookup: CDR1 MNHEY, CDR2 SMNVEV (reference sequence). The CDR3 has 13 amino acids. The CDR3 protein is CASKITVNTEAFF. CDR3 nucleotide sequence: TGTGCCAGCAAGATAACAGTGAACACTGAAGCTTTCTTT.

This chain's CDR3 is CASSYSWTVGNTEAFF. The CDR3 coding sequence is TGTGCCAGCAGTTACTCTTGGACAGTAGGTAACACTGAAGCTTTCTTT. The V call is TRBV6-5, the J call TRBJ1-1, with a possible D match to TRBD1 (6 bases). The CDR3 covers 16 residues. V was cut by 0 bases and J by 2 bases, with 13 bases left in between. The germline V gene has CDR1 MNHEY and CDR2 SVGAGI.

The chain recombines TRBV4-1 with TRBJ2-2; 8 bases map to TRBD1. The CDR3 length is 19 residues. V trimming: 0 bases; J trimming: 6 bases; junction bases outside the gene matches: 15. Per germline, CDR1 MGHRA and CDR2 YSYEKL. The CDR3 bases are TGCGCCAGCAGCCAAGATAGCCGCTTTGGACAGGGAAGGGCCGGGGAGCTGTTTTTT. Translating gives CASSQDSRFGQGRAGELFF.

The chain recombines TRBV19 with TRBJ2-7, with 8 nucleotides matching TRBD2. The germline CDR1 and CDR2 sequences are LNHDA and SQIVND (reference sequence). The CDR3 is 17 residues long. Unmatched junction bases numbered 13, after V lost 3 bases and J lost 3 bases. CDR3 sequence: CASSMVGGARVDYEQYF. CDR3 coding DNA: TGTGCCAGTAGTATGGTCGGGGGGGCAAGGGTCGACTACGAGCAGTACTTC. The entire variable domain, with the rest obtained from reference TRBV19 and TRBJ2-7, is as follows: DGGITQSPKYLFRKEGQNVTLSCEQNLNHDAMYWYRQDPGQGLRLIYYSQIVNDFQKGDIAEGYSVSREKKESFPLTVTSAQKNPTAFYLCASSMVGGARVDYEQYFGPGTRLTVT.

The chain is built from TRBV13 and TRBJ1-2; 7 nucleotides agree with TRBD1. CDR1 is PRHDT, CDR2 FYEKMQ, per germline (reference sequence). V shed 5 bases and J 2 bases; nucleotides not matched to a gene: 5. This CDR3 spans 14 amino acids. CDR3 sequence (DNA): TGTGCCAGCAGCCGGGGGACAGCGAACTATGGCTACACCTTC. Translating gives CASSRGTANYGYTF.

The rearrangement joins TRBV7-8 to TRBJ2-1, with 10 bases aligning to TRBD2. V lost 2 bases, J lost 4 bases, and 8 bases stayed unmatched. The germline V gene has CDR1 SGHVS and CDR2 FQNEAQ. This CDR3 is built from 17 residues. The CDR3, as DNA: TGTGCCAGCAGCTTATTGGCTAGCGGGAGTAAATACAATGAGCAGTTCTTC. Protein product: CASSLLASGSKYNEQFF. Full variable domain (missing parts from reference TRBV7-8 and TRBJ2-1): GAGVSQSPRYKVAKRGQDVALRCDPISGHVSLFWYQQALGQGPEFLTYFQNEAQLDKSGLPSDRFFAERPEGSVSTLKIQRTQQEDSAVYLCASSLLASGSKYNEQFFGPGTRLTVL.

The DNA for the CDR3 is TGTGCCAGCCACGGGGCAGGGGATTGGGACACTGAAGCTTTCTTT. Protein sequence: CASHGAGDWDTEAFF. The J gene is TRBJ1-1, the V gene TRBV6-5; weak D call: TRBD1 (6 bases). Germline loops: CDR1 MNHEY, CDR2 SVGAGI. V lost 8 bases and J 3 bases, leaving 19 bases between the germline ends. The CDR3 is 15 residues long.

The V call is TRBV2, the J call TRBJ1-6; possible D gene TRBD1, 6 bases. The V gene's germline CDR1 is SNHLY and CDR2 FYNNEI. V was clipped by 6 bases and J by 2 bases, with 11 bases between them. The CDR3 totals 15 residues. The CDR3 DNA sequence: TGTGCCAGCAGCCTACAGGGCGCCTATAATTCACCCCTCCACTTT. The encoded protein is CASSLQGAYNSPLHF.

The rearrangement links TRBV19 to TRBJ1-2; 9 positions match TRBD1. The germline V gene encodes CDR1 LNHDA and CDR2 SQIVND (reference sequence). Trimming cost V 5 bases and J 4 bases; bases outside gene matches: 8. CDR3 length: 15 amino acids. Here the CDR3 DNA reads TGTGCCAGTAGTTCGGTGACAGGGGGTGTCTATGGCTACACCTTC. It encodes CASSSVTGGVYGYTF.